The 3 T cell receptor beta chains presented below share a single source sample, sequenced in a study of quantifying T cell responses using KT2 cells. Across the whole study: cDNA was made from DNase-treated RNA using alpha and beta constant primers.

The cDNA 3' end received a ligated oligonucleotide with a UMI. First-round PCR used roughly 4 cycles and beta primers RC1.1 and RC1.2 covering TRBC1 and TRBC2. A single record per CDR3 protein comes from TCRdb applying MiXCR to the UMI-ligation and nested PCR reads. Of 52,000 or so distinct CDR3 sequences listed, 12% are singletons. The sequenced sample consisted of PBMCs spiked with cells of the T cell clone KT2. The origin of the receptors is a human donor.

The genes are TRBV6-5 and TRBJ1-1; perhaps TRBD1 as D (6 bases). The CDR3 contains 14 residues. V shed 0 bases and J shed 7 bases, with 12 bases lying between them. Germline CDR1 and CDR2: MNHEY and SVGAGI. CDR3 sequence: CASSYSRGGSEAFF. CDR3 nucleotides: TGTGCCAGCAGTTACTCGAGGGGGGGTAGTGAAGCTTTCTTT.

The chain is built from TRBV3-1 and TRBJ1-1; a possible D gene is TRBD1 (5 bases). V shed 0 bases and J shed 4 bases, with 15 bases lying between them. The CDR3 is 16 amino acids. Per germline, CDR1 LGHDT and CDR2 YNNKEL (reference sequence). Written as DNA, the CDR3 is TGTGCCAGCAGCCAAGAAAGTCAGGGCCGGAGCACTGAAGCTTTCTTT. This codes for CASSQESQGRSTEAFF.

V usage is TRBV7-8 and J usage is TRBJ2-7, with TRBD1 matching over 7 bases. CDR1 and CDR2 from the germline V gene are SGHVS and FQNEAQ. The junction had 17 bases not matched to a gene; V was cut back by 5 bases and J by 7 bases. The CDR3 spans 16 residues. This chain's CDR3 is CASSVGTAPRVSEQYF. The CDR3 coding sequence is TGTGCCAGCAGCGTGGGGACAGCCCCACGGGTTTCGGAGCAGTACTTC.